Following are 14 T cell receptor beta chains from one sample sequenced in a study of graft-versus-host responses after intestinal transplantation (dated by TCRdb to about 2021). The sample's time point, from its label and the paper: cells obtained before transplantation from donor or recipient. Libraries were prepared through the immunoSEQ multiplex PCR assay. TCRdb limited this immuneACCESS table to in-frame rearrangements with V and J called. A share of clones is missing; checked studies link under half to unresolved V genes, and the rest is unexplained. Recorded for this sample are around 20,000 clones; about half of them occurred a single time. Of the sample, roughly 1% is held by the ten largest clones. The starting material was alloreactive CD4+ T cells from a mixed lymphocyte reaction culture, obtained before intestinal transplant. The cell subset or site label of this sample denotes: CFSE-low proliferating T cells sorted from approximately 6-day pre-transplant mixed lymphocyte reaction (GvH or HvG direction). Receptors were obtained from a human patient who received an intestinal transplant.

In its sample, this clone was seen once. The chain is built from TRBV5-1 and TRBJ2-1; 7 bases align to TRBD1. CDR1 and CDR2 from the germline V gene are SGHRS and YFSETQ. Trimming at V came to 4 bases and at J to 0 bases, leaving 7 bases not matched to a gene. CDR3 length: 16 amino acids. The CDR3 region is CASSLSGQSSYNEQFF. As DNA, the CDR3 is TGCGCCAGCAGCCTTTCGGGACAGAGCTCCTACAATGAGCAGTTCTTC.

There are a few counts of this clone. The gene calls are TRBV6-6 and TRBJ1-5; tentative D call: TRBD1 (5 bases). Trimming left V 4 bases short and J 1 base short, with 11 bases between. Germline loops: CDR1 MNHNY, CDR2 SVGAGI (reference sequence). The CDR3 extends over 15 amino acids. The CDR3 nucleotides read TGTGCCAGCAGTTCTAGGGGACTGAGCAATCAGCCCCAGCATTTT. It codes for CASSSRGLSNQPQHF.

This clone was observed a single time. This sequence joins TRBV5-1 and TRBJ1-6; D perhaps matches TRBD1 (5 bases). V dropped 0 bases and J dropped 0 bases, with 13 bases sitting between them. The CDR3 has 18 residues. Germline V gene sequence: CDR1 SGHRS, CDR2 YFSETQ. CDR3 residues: CASSLGSGGSSYNSPLHF. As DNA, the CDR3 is TGCGCCAGCAGCTTGGGATCGGGGGGGAGCTCCTATAATTCACCCCTCCACTTT.

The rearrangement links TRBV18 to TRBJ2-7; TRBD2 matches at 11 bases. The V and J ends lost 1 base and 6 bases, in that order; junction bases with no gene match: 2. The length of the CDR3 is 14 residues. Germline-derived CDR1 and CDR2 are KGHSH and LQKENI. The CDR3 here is CASSPLAGGAEQYF. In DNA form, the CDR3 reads TGTGCCAGCTCACCACTAGCGGGGGGGGCCGAGCAGTACTTC.

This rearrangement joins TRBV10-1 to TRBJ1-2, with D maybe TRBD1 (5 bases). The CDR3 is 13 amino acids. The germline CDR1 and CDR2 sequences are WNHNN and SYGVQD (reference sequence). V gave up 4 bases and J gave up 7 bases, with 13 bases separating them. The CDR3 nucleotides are TGCGCCAGCAGTGGGCCCCAGGGTGTTGGCTACACCTTC. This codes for CASSGPQGVGYTF.

The CDR3, as DNA: TGTGCCAGCTCACCTCTGGGGCTCTATGGCTACACCTTC. Translation: CASSPLGLYGYTF. The gene calls are TRBV18 and TRBJ1-2; TRBD1 might be the D (5 bases). CDR1 KGHSH and CDR2 LQKENI come from the germline V gene. There are 13 residues in the CDR3. V shed 3 bases and J shed 4 bases, with 9 bases lying between them.

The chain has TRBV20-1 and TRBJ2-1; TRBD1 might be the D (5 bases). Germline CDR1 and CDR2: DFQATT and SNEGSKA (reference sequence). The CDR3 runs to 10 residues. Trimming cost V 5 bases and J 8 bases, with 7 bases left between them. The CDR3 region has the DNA TGCAGTGCTGGGGCGGATGAGCAGTTCTTC. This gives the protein CSAGADEQFF.

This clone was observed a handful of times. This CDR3 reads CASSWGQRNEKLFF. The CDR3 nucleotides read TGTGCCAGCAGCTGGGGACAGAGAAATGAAAAACTGTTTTTT. J is TRBJ1-4 and V is TRBV12-1; the table's TRBD1 call for D was not verified on the DNA. TRBV12-1 is recorded as a pseudogene. This CDR3 spans 14 amino acids.

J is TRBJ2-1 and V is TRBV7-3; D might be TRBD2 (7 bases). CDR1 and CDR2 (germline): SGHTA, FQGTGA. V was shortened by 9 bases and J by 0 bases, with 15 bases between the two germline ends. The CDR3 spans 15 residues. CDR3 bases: TGTGCCAGTAGGGAGGGGGTGGACTCCTACAATGAGCAGTTCTTC. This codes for CASREGVDSYNEQFF.

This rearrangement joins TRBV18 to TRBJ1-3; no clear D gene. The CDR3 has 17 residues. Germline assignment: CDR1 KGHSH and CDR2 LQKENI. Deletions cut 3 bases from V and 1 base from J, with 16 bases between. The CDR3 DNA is TGTGCCAGCTCACCTAAAGGACTTCCGCGGTCTGGAAACACCATATATTTT. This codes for CASSPKGLPRSGNTIYF.

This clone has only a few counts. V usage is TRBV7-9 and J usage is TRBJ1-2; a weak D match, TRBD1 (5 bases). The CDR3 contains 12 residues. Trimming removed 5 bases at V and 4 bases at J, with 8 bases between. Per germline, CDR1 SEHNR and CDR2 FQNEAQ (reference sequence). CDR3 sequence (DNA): TGTGCCAGCAGCCGGGACTCCTATGGCTACACCTTC. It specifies CASSRDSYGYTF.

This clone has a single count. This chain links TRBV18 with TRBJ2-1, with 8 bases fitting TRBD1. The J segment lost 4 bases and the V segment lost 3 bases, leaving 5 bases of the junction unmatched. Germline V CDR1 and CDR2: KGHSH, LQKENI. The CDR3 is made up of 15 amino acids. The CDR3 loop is CASSPQQGAYNEQFF. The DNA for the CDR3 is TGTGCCAGCTCACCCCAGCAGGGGGCTTACAATGAGCAGTTCTTC.

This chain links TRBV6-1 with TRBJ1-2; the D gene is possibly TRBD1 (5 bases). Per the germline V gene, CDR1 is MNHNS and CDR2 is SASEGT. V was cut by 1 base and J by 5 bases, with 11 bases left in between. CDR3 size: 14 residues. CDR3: CASSEVGRVYGYTF. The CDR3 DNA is TGTGCCAGCAGTGAAGTTGGCAGGGTGTATGGCTACACCTTC.

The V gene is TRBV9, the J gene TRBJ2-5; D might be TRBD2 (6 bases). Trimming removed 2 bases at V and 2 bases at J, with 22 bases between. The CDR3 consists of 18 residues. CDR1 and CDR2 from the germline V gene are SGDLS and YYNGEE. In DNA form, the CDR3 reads TGTGCCAGCAGCGTGAGGCCCGGGGGAGGCGGTGGGCAAGAGACCCAGTACTTC. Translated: CASSVRPGGGGGQETQYF.